Following are 5 T cell receptor beta chains from one sample sequenced in a study of T-cell reconstitution after alpha-beta-depleted transplantation in children. Unique molecular identifiers were used in preparing the TCRbeta library. TCRdb processed the PCR reads anew with MiXCR; each CDR3 protein has one entry. The sample holds over 200,000 distinct CDR3 sequences, approximately 9% seen once. Sequenced material: PBMCs from the stem cell graft donor, taken from the stem cell graft. The source of these receptors is a human donor who donated a stem cell graft to a child with acute lymphoblastic leukemia.

This clonotype was observed a few times. This sequence joins TRBV12-3 or TRBV12-4 and TRBJ1-5, with D possibly being TRBD1 (6 bases). The V and J ends lost 6 bases and 4 bases respectively, with 16 bases between them. The CDR3 contains 15 residues. CDR3: CASSRGGLGNQPQHF. The CDR3, as DNA: TGTGCCAGCAGCCGAGGGGGACTGGGGAATCAGCCCCAGCATTTT.

Only a few counts were recorded for this clonotype. The CDR3: CASSGGIGTGELFF. CDR3 DNA sequence: TGTGCCAGCAGTGGGGGAATTGGGACCGGGGAGCTGTTTTTT. This chain links TRBV5-6 with TRBJ2-2; D is tentatively TRBD1 or TRBD2 (5 bases each). This CDR3 has 14 residues. Germline values: CDR1 SGHDT, CDR2 YYEEEE. V was trimmed by 5 bases and J by 5 bases, leaving 13 bases between them.

This clonotype was counted only a few times. The V and J genes are TRBV7-2 and TRBJ2-3, with 12 positions matching TRBD2. This CDR3 contains 15 residues. V was clipped by 4 bases and J by 4 bases; unmatched bases: 3. The germline gives CDR1 SGHTA, CDR2 FQGNSA. CDR3 in amino acids: CASSSASGGADTQYF. CDR3 DNA sequence: TGTGCCAGCAGCTCGGCTAGCGGGGGGGCAGATACGCAGTATTTT.

This clonotype was seen repeatedly, ten times or more. The chain links TRBV20-1 to TRBJ2-7, with TRBD1 matching 8 bases. This CDR3 contains 14 residues. Per germline, CDR1 DFQATT and CDR2 SNEGSKA (reference sequence). Germline trimming cut 6 bases from V and 3 bases from J; bases unmatched to any gene: 10. CDR3 nucleotides: TGCAGTGCCTTCGACAGGGGAGGATTCTACGAGCAGTACTTC. Residues: CSAFDRGGFYEQYF.

There are a few counts of this clonotype. The chain recombines TRBV5-6 with TRBJ2-7; D perhaps matches TRBD1 (5 bases). V lost 0 bases and J 4 bases, leaving 11 bases between the germline ends. The germline gives CDR1 SGHDT, CDR2 YYEEEE. The CDR3 sequence is 14 residues long. CDR3 amino acids: CASSLVRAVYEQYF. The DNA of the CDR3 is TGTGCCAGCAGCTTGGTCAGGGCGGTTTACGAGCAGTACTTC.